This TCR beta chain is from a study of OX40 agonist ivuxolimab in advanced cancers. General study points: Expanded clones were, on average, more numerous among CD8+ T cells than CD4+.

The CDR3 extends over 14 amino acids. V was trimmed by 2 bases and J by 0 bases, leaving 9 bases between them. Germline-derived CDR1 and CDR2 are SGHRS and YFSETQ. Here immunoSEQ multiplex PCR was the method, and the copy in TCRdb shows in-frame clones only, minus some. The repertoire holds tens of thousands of clones, with just over 85% as singletons. Concerning this clone: Its specificity is unknown.

The receptor's source is an adult with an advanced solid tumor such as melanoma, head and neck, liver or kidney cancer. The chain recombines TRBV5-1 with TRBJ2-7; the D is unclear. The source material was CD4+ or CD8+ T cells sorted from blood, sampled in a trial of the OX40 agonist ivuxolimab. The CDR3 nucleotides read TGCGCCAGCAGCTTCCAGGTTTCCTCCTACGAGCAGTACTTC. Amino acids: CASSFQVSSYEQYF.